This paragraph covers one T cell receptor beta chain sequence. Its antigen is as yet unknown. The sample is drawn from a study of beta chain features in type 1 diabetes. Whole-study findings and limits: Because the template was cDNA, high-expressing cells might be over-represented. TCRB CDR3s from Type 1 diabetes patients were moderately but significantly shorter in all four CD4+ subsets.

CDR1 SEHNR and CDR2 FQNEAQ come from the germline V gene (reference sequence). This CDR3 is 14 amino acids long. V shed 5 bases and J shed 8 bases, with 16 bases lying between them. cDNA synthesis used the whole RNA isolate, giving expressed TCRB sequences. TCRdb's table, derived via immunoSEQ multiplex PCR, lists solely in-frame clones and lacks some. The sample contains 30,000 to 40,000 clones, around 60% of which appear only once. Blood was drawn once from each donor into heparinised tubes. The draws averaged about 0.11 L. This receptor was identified in a young woman in good health. The rearrangement joins TRBV7-9 to TRBJ2-4; possible D gene TRBD1, 5 bases. Sequencing input: Tregs from blood. The CDR3 DNA follows: TGTGCCAGCAGCATAAAGGGTCAGGGCGACATTCAGTACTTC. As protein: CASSIKGQGDIQYF.